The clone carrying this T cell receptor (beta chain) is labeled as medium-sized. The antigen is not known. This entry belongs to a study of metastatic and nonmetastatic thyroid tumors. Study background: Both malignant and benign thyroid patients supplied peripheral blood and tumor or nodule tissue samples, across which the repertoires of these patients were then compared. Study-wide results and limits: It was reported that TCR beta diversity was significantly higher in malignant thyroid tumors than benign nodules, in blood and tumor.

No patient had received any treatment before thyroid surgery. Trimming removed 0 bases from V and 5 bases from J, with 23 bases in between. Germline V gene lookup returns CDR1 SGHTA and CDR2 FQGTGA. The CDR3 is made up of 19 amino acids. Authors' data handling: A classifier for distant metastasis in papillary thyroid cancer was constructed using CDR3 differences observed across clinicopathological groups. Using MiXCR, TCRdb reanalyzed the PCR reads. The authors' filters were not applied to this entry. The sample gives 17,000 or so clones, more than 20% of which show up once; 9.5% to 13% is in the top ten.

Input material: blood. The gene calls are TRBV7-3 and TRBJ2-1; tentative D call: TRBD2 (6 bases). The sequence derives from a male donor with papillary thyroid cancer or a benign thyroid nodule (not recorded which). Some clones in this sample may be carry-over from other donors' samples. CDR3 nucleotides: TGTGCCAGCAGCTTAACGGAGGGCAGTCGCGACCGATATAACAATGAGCAGTTCTTC. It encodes CASSLTEGSRDRYNNEQFF.